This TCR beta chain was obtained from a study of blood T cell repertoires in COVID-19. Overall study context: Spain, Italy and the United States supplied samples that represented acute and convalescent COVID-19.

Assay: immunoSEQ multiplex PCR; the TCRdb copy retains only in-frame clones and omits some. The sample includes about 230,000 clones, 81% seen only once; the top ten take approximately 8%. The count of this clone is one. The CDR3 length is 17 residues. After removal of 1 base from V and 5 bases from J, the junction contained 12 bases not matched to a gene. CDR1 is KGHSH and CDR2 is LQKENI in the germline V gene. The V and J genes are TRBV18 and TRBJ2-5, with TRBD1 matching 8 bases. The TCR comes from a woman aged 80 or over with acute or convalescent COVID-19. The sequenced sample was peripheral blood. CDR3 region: CASSPLPAQGARETQYF. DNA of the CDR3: TGTGCCAGCTCACCACTCCCGGCCCAGGGGGCGCGGGAGACCCAGTACTTC.